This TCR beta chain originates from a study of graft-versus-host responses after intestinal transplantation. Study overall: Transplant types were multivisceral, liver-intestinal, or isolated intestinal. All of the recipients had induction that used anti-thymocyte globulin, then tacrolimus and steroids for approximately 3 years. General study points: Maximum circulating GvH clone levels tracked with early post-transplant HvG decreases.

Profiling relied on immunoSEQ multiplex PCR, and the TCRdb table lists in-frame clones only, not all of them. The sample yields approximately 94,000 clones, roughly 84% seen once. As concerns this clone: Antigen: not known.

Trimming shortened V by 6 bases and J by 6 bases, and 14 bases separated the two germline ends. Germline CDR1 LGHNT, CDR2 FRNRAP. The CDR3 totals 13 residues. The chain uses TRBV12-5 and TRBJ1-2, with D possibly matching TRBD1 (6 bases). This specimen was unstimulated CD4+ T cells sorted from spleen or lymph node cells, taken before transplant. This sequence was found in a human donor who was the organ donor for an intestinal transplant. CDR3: CASGSDRLHGYTF. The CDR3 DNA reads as TGTGCTAGTGGCTCCGACAGGCTCCATGGCTACACCTTC.